This T cell receptor beta chain is from a study of post-analysis software for immune sequencing data. Background on the study: Disease trajectories encompassed relapsing-remitting, secondary progressive and progressive-relapsing multiple sclerosis. Study-wide results and caveats: In patients, TRBV5-6, TRBV5-1 and TRBV20-1 belonged to roughly five TRBV segments found more frequently than in controls.

Each TCR beta cDNA library carried unique molecular identifiers. Each CDR3 protein is one row after TCRdb ran MiXCR on the PCR reads. The sample consists of approximately 460,000 distinct CDR3 sequences, roughly 45% of them appearing once. Germline V gene lookup returns CDR1 SGHTA and CDR2 FQGNSA. The CDR3 contains 14 residues. The germline V and J ends were trimmed by 6 bases and 4 bases, with 15 bases remaining between them. Of note for this clonotype: Its matching antigen is unknown.

The sequence was collected from a girl between 10 and 17 years old with multiple sclerosis. The material sequenced was blood. J is TRBJ2-5 and V is TRBV7-2; a weak D match, TRBD1 (5 bases). The DNA for the CDR3 is TGTGCCAGCAGATCCAATCAGGGTCGAGAGACCCAGTACTTC. It yields the protein CASRSNQGRETQYF.